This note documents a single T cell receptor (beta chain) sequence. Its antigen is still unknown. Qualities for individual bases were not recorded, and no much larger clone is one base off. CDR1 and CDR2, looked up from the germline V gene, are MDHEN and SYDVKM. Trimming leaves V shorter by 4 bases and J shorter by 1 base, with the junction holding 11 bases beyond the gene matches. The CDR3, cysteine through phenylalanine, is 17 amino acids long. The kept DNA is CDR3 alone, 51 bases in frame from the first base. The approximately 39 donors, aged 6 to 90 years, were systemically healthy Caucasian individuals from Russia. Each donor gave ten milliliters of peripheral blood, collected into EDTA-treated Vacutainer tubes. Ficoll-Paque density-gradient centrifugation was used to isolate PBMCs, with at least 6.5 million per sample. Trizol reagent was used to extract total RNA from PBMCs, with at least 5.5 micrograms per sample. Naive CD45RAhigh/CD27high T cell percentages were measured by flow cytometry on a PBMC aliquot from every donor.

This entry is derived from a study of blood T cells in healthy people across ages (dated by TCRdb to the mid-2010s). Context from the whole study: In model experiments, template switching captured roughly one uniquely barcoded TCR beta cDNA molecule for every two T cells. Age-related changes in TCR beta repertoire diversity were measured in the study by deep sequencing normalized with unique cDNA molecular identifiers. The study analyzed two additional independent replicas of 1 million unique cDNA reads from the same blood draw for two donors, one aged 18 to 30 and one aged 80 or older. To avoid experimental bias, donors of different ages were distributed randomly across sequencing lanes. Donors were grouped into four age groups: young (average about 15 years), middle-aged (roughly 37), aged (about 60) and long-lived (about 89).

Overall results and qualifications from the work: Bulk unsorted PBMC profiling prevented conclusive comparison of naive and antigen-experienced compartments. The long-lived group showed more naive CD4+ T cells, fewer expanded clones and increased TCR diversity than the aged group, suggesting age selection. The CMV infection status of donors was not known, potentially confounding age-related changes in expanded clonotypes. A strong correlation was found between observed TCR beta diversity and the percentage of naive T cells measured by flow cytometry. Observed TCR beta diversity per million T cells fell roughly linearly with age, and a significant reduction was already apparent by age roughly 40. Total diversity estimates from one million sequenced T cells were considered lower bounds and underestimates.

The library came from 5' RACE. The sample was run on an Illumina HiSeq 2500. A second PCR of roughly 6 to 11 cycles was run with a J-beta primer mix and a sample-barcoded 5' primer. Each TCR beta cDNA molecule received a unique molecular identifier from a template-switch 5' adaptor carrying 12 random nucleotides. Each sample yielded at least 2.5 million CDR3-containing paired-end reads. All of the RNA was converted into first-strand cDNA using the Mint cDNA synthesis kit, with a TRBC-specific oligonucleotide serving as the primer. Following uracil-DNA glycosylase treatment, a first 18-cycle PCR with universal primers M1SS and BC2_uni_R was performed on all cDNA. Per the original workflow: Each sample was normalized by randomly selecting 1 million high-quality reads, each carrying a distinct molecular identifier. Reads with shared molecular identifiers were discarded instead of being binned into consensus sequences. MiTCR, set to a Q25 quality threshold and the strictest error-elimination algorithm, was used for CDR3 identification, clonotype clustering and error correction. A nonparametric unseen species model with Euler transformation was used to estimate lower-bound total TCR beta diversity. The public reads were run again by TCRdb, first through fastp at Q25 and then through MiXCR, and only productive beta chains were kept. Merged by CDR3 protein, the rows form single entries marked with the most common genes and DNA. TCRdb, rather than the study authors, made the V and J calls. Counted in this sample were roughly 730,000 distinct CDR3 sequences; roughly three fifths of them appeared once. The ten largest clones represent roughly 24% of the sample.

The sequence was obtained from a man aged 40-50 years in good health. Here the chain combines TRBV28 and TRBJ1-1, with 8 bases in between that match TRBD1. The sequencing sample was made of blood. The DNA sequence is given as TGTGCCAGCAGTTCTCCAGGGGGCGCAGGTCCGAACACTGAAGCTTTCTTT. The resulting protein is CASSSPGGAGPNTEAFF.